This TCR beta chain was sequenced for a study of blood T cell repertoires in COVID-19. Across the whole study: The United States, Italy and Spain provided the acute and convalescent COVID-19 samples. PBMCs, B-cell-depleted T cells, or T cells were the source of the cDNA or gDNA that made up the material.

In the authors' workflow: Reference gene primer amplification gave estimated nucleated cell counts. Profiled with immunoSEQ multiplex PCR; TCRdb holds only in-frame clones, not every one. D and trimming were read from the DNA, whereas the V and J calls and clone size are those reported in that table. Here the sample spans a few hundred thousand clones, less than 90% being singletons. V lost 1 base, J lost 4 bases, and 8 bases lay in between. Germline V lookup: CDR1 LNHDA, CDR2 SQIVND (reference sequence). The CDR3 spans 15 residues. Note on this clone: Distinct nucleotide sequences in the sample also encode this CDR3.

What was sequenced was peripheral blood. V usage is TRBV19 and J usage is TRBJ1-6; weak D call: TRBD1 (5 bases). The sequence was collected from a man aged 25 to 40 with active or convalescent COVID-19. The CDR3 nucleotides read TGTGCCAGTAGTATAGGCGGGACTTATAATTCACCCCTCCACTTT. Translating it yields CASSIGGTYNSPLHF.